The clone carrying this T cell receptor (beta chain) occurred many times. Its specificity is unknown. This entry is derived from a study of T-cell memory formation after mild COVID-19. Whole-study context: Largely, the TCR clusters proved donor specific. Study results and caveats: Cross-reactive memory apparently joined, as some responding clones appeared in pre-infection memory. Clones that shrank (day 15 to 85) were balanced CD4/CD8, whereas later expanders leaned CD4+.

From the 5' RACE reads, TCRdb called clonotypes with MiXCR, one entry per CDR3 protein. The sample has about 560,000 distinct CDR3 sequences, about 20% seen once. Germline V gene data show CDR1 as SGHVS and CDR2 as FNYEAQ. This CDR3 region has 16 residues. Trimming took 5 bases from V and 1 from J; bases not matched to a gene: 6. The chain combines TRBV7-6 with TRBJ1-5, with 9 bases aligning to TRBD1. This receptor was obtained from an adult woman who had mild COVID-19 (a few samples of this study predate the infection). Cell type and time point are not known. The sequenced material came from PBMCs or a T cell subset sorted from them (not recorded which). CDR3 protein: CASSRGQGGSNQPQHF. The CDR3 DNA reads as TGTGCCAGCAGCCGGGGACAGGGTGGAAGCAATCAGCCCCAGCATTTT.